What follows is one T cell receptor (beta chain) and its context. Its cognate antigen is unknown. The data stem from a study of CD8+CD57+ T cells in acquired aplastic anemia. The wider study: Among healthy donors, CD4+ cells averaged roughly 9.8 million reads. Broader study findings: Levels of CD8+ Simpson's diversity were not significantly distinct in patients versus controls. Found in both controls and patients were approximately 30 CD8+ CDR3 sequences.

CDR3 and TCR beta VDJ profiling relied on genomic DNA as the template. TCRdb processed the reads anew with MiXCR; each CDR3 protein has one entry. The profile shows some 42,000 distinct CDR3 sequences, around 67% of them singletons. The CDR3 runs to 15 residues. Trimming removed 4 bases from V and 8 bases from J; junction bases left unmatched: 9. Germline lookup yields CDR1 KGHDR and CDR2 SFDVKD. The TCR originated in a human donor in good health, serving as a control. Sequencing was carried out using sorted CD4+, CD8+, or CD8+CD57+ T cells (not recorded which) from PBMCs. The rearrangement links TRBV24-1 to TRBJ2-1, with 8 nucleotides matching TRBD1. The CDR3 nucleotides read TGTGCCACCAGTGACCAGACAGGGGCGAGGGATGAGCAGTTCTTC. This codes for CATSDQTGARDEQFF.